What follows are 19 T cell receptor beta chains derived from one specimen sequenced in a study of blood T cell repertoires in COVID-19. Libraries were prepared by immunoSEQ multiplex PCR; TCRdb keeps only in-frame clonotypes and omits some of them. This table has 200,000 to 250,000 clones, around 90% appearing once. The sequencing input was PBMCs or T cells enriched from blood (not recorded which). These receptors came from a man between 25 and 39 years old who had been exposed to COVID-19.

The rearrangement links TRBV19 to TRBJ1-1, with 10 bases that match TRBD1. The CDR3 contains 13 residues. Losses at the gene ends were 4 bases for V and 7 bases for J; bases not matched to a gene: 3. Germline V CDR1 and CDR2: LNHDA, SQIVND (reference sequence). CDR3 coding DNA: TGTGCCAGTAGTAGACAGGGGGCCGGTGAAGCTTTCTTT. It is translated as CASSRQGAGEAFF.

This chain joins TRBV4-1 and TRBJ2-2; D might be TRBD2 (5 bases). V lost 3 bases to trimming and J lost 4 bases, with 15 bases between them. Germline-derived CDR1 and CDR2 are MGHRA and YSYEKL. The CDR3 runs 16 residues. CDR3 in amino acids: CASSHEVPAGTGELFF. The CDR3 DNA sequence: TGCGCCAGCAGCCATGAGGTTCCCGCGGGCACCGGGGAGCTGTTTTTT.

The gene calls are TRBV5-4 and TRBJ1-3, with TRBD1 identical over 12 bases. The CDR3 has 16 residues. CDR1 and CDR2 from the germline V gene are SGHNT and YYREEE (reference sequence). Unmatched junction bases numbered 11, after V lost 5 bases and J lost 8 bases. CDR3 sequence (DNA): TGTGCCAGCAGTCCGCGTCCGGGACAGGGGGCCGACACCATATATTTT. Its protein product is CASSPRPGQGADTIYF.

This chain uses TRBV10-1 with TRBJ2-7, with 8 bases lining up with TRBD1. The CDR3 length is 16 residues. The trim removed 0 bases at V and 4 bases at J, leaving 8 bases unmatched. Germline V gene sequence: CDR1 WNHNN, CDR2 SYGVQD (reference sequence). In nucleotides, the CDR3 is TGCGCCAGCAGTGAGTCTCGAGGACAGGGTTTGTACGAGCAGTACTTC. It translates to CASSESRGQGLYEQYF.

The chain uses TRBV19 and TRBJ1-5; D remains unclear. The CDR3 spans 14 residues. CDR1 is LNHDA, CDR2 SQIVND, per germline (reference sequence). V was shortened by 6 bases and J by 5 bases, with 14 bases between the two germline ends. CDR3 sequence reads: CASSHTGGHQPQHF. In DNA, the CDR3 is TGTGCCAGTAGCCACACCGGAGGCCATCAGCCCCAGCATTTT.

This chain connects TRBV3-1 (or the pseudogene TRBV3-2) to TRBJ2-3; perhaps TRBD2 as D (5 bases). This CDR3 has 15 residues. Germline-derived CDR1 and CDR2 are LGHDT and YNNKEL (reference sequence). Trimming left V 0 bases short and J 10 bases short, with 17 bases between. The CDR3 spells CASSQDPAEGLSQYF. In DNA form, the CDR3 reads TGTGCCAGCAGCCAAGATCCGGCAGAGGGTCTATCGCAGTATTTT.

V is TRBV15 and J is TRBJ1-5; TRBD1 matches at 7 bases. The CDR3 loop spans 17 amino acids. After removal of 0 bases from V and 3 bases from J, the junction contained 8 bases not matched to a gene. Germline V CDR1 and CDR2: LNHNV, YYDKDF (reference sequence). CDR3 in DNA: TGTGCCACCAGCAGAGACCCAGGGGGGACTTACAATCAGCCCCAGCATTTT. Protein sequence: CATSRDPGGTYNQPQHF. Combining the CDR3 with reference TRBV15 and TRBJ1-5 gives the whole variable domain DAMVIQNPRYQVTQFGKPVTLSCSQTLNHNVMYWYQQKSSQAPKLLFHYYDKDFNNEADTPDNFQSRRPNTSFCFLDIRSPGLGDTAMYLCATSRDPGGTYNQPQHFGDGTRLSIL.

This clone was observed once. The sample carries other DNA sequences with the same CDR3. The chain couples TRBV9 to TRBJ2-3, with 11 bases matching TRBD2. The CDR3 covers 13 residues. Germline values: CDR1 SGDLS, CDR2 YYNGEE. After removal of 5 bases from V and 4 bases from J, the junction contained 0 bases not matched to a gene. In DNA form, the CDR3 reads TGTGCCAGCAGTAGCGGGGGGGCAGATACGCAGTATTTT. This translates into CASSSGGADTQYF.

This sequence joins TRBV7-7 and TRBJ2-5, with a tentative D call TRBD2 (6 bases). V dropped 5 bases and J dropped 5 bases, with 12 bases sitting between them. The length of the CDR3 is 13 residues. CDR1 and CDR2 (germline): SSHAT, FNYEAQ (reference sequence). CDR3 sequence reads: CASSPPGGETQYF. Written as DNA, the CDR3 is TGTGCCAGCAGCCCGCCTGGAGGGGAGACCCAGTACTTC.

This sequence joins TRBV14 and TRBJ1-4; D possibly corresponds to TRBD1 (5 bases). The V gene's germline CDR1 is SGHDN and CDR2 FVKESK. CDR3 size: 16 residues. Trimming removed 0 bases from V and 8 bases from J, with 16 bases in between. The CDR3 nucleotides read TGTGCCAGCAGCCAAGATCTAGAAGGGGATGGCGAAAAACTGTTTTTT. Translation gives CASSQDLEGDGEKLFF.

The chain links TRBV11-2 to TRBJ2-1, with D maybe TRBD2 (5 bases). Trimming left V 1 base short and J 2 bases short, with 6 bases between. The CDR3 consists of 14 residues. CDR1 is SGHAT, CDR2 FQNNGV, per germline. CDR3 DNA: TGTGCCAGCAGCTTAGCCGGGACCTACAATGAGCAGTTCTTC. Translation gives CASSLAGTYNEQFF.

The J gene is TRBJ2-1, the V gene TRBV27, with D uncertain. Germline assignment: CDR1 MNHEY and CDR2 SMNVEV (reference sequence). The CDR3 has 16 residues. V was shortened by 6 bases and J by 2 bases, with 17 bases between the two germline ends. The CDR3 sequence is CASRNLYTNTYNEQFF. As DNA, the CDR3 is TGTGCCAGCAGGAATTTATACACAAATACCTACAATGAGCAGTTCTTC.

This clone was found once. The sample contains more than one DNA sequence encoding this CDR3. V gene TRBV7-9 combines with J gene TRBJ1-5, with D tentatively TRBD1 (5 bases). CDR3 size: 13 residues. CDR1 and CDR2 from the germline V gene are SEHNR and FQNEAQ (reference sequence). Trimming pared 0 bases from V and 6 bases from J, leaving 6 bases between. The CDR3 bases are TGTGCCAGCAGCTTAGCCGGGGGTCAGCCCCAGCATTTT. Amino acids: CASSLAGGQPQHF.

J is TRBJ1-6 and V is TRBV7-8, with D hard to call. Germline CDR1 SGHVS, CDR2 FQNEAQ. The CDR3 is 13 residues long. CDR3 DNA: TGTGGGAGCGGCACATTCGCCAATTCACCCCTCCACTTT. Encoded protein: CGSGTFANSPLHF.

V and J are TRBV2 and TRBJ1-2, with unresolved D. The V and J ends lost 6 bases and 4 bases respectively, with 12 bases between them. This CDR3 spans 13 amino acids. The germline V gene has CDR1 SNHLY and CDR2 FYNNEI. The CDR3: CASREDLAYGYTF. Written as DNA, the CDR3 is TGTGCCAGCAGGGAGGACCTAGCCTATGGCTACACCTTC.

The rearrangement joins TRBV5-1 to TRBJ2-7; 7 bases fit TRBD2. V was clipped by 0 bases and J by 1 base; unmatched bases: 4. This CDR3 is built from 15 residues. Germline lookup yields CDR1 SGHRS and CDR2 YFSETQ. CDR3 coding DNA: TGCGCCAGCAGCTTGGGCGGGAGCCGTTCCTACGAGCAGTACTTC. Translation gives CASSLGGSRSYEQYF.

The rearrangement uses TRBV7-2 and TRBJ2-7; D is undetermined. CDR3 size: 13 residues. The ends were cut back, 2 bases at V and 4 bases at J, with 9 bases in the middle. Germline-derived CDR1 and CDR2 are SGHTA and FQGNSA. This chain's CDR3 is CASSLRRVYEQYF. The CDR3 nucleotides are TGTGCCAGCAGCTTAAGAAGAGTTTACGAGCAGTACTTC.

V is TRBV27 and J is TRBJ1-6; weak D call: TRBD1 (5 bases). In germline, CDR1 is MNHEY, CDR2 SMNVEV (reference sequence). CDR3 length: 14 residues. Trimming left V 2 bases short and J 7 bases short, with 9 bases between. The CDR3 spells CASSLAGLNSPLHF. The CDR3 DNA reads as TGTGCCAGCAGTTTAGCAGGGTTGAATTCACCCCTCCACTTT.

The V call is TRBV7-9, the J call TRBJ1-1; no definite D call. The V end lost 3 bases, the J end lost 3 bases, and 17 bases lay between the germline ends. CDR3 length: 16 amino acids. CDR1 and CDR2 from the germline V gene are SEHNR and FQNEAQ (reference sequence). CDR3 nucleotide sequence: TGTGCCAGCAGCTTTGGGCAGGTGGGCCTCGACACTGAAGCTTTCTTT. Encoded protein: CASSFGQVGLDTEAFF.